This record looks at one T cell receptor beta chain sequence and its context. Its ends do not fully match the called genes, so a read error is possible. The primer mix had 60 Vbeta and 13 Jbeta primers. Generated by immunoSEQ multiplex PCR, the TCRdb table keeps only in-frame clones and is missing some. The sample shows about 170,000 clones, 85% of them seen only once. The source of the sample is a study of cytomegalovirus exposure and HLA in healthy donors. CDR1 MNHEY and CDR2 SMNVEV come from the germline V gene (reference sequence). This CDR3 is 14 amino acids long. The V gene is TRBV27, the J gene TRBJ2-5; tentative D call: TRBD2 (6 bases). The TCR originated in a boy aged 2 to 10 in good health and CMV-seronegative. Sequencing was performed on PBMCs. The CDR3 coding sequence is TGTGCCAGCAGTCCCCGGGGGTCCTTAGAGGCCCAGTACTTC. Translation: CASSPRGSLEAQYF.